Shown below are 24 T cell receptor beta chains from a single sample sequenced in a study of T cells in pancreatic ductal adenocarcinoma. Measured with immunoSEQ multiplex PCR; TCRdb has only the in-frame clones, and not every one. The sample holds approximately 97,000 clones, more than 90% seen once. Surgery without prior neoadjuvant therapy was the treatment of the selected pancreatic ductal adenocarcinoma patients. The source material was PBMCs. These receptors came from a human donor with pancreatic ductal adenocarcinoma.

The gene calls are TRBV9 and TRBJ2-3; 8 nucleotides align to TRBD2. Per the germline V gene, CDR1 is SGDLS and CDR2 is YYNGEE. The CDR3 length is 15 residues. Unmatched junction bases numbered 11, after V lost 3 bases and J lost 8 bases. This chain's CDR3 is CASSGPSGSVGTQYF. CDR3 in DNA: TGTGCCAGCAGCGGTCCCAGCGGGAGTGTTGGTACGCAGTATTTT.

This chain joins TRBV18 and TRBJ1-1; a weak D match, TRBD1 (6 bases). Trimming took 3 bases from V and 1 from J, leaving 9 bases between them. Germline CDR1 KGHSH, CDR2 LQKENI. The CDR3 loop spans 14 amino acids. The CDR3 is CASSPTGQNTEAFF. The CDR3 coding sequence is TGTGCCAGCTCACCGACAGGACAGAACACTGAAGCTTTCTTT. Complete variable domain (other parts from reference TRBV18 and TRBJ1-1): NAGVMQNPRHLVRRRGQEARLRCSPMKGHSHVYWYRQLPEEGLKFMVYLQKENIIDESGMPKERFSAEFPKEGPSILRIQQVVRGDSAAYFCASSPTGQNTEAFFGQGTRLTVV.

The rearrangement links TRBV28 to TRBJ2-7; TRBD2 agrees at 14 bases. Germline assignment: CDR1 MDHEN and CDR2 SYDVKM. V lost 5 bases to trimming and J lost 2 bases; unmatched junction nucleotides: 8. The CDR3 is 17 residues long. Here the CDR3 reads CASSIPGTSGGPYEQYF. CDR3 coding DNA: TGTGCCAGCAGTATCCCCGGGACTAGCGGGGGACCCTACGAGCAGTACTTC.

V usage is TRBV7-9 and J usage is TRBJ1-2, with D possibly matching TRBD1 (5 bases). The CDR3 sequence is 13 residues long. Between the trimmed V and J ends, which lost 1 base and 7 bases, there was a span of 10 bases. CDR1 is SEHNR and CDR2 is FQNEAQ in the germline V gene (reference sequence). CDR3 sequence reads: CASSLEGAFGYTF. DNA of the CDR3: TGTGCCAGCAGCTTAGAAGGGGCCTTTGGCTACACCTTC.

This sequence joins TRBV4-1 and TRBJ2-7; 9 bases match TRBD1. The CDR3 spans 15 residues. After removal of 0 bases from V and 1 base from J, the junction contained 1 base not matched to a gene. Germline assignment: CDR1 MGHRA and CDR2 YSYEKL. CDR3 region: CASSQEGQGSYEQYF. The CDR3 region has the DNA TGCGCCAGCAGCCAAGAGGGACAGGGATCCTACGAGCAGTACTTC.

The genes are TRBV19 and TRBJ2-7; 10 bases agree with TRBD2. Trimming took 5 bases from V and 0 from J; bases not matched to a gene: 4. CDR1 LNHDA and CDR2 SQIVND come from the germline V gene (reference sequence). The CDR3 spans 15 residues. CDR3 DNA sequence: TGTGCCAGTAGTCGGACTAGCGGAAACTCCTACGAGCAGTACTTC. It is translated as CASSRTSGNSYEQYF.

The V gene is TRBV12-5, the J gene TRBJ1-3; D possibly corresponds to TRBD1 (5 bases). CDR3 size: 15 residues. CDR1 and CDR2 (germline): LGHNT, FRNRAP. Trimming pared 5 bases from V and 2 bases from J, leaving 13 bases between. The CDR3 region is CASGPLGGAGNTIYF. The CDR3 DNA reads TGTGCTAGTGGTCCCCTCGGGGGGGCTGGAAACACCATATATTTT.

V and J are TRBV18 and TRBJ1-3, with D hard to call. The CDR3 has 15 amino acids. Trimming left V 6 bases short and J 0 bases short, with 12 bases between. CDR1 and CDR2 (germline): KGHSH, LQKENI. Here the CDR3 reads CASSSTEISGNTIYF. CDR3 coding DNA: TGTGCCAGCTCGTCAACCGAGATCTCTGGAAACACCATATATTTT.

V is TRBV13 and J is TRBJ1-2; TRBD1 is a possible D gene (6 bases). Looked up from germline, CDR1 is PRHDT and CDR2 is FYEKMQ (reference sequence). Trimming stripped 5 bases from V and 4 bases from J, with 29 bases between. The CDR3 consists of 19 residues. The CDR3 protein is CASSQGGFGGGNSGYGYTF. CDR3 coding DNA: TGTGCCAGCAGCCAAGGGGGTTTTGGTGGTGGAAACTCAGGCTATGGCTACACCTTC.

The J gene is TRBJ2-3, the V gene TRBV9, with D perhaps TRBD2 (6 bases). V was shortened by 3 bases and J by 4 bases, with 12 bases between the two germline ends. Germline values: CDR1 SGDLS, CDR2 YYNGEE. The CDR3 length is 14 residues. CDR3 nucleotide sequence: TGTGCCAGCAGCGCCGCCGGGAGCTCAGATACGCAGTATTTT. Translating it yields CASSAAGSSDTQYF.

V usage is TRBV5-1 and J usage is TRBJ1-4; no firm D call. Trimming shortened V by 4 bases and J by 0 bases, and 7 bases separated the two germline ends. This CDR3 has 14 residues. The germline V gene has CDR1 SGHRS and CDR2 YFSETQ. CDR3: CASSRGATNEKLFF. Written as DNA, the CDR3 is TGCGCCAGCAGCCGAGGAGCAACTAATGAAAAACTGTTTTTT.

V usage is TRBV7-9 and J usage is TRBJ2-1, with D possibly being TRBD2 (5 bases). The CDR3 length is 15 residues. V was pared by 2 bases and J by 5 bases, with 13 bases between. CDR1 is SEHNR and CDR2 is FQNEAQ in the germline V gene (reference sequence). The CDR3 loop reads CASSLYEGGHNEQFF. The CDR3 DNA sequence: TGTGCCAGCAGCTTATACGAGGGCGGACACAATGAGCAGTTCTTC.

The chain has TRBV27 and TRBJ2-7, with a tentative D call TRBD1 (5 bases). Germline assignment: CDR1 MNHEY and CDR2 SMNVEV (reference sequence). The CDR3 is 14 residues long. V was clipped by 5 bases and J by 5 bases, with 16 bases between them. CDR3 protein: CASSPRWGGNEQYF. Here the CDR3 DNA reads TGTGCCAGCAGTCCCCGGTGGGGCGGCAACGAGCAGTACTTC.

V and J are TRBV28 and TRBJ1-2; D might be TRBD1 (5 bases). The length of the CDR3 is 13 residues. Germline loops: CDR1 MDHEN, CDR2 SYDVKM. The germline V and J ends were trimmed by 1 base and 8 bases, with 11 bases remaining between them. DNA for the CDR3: TGTGCCAGCAGTTTATTCAGGGTGGACGGCTACACCTTC. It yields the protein CASSLFRVDGYTF.

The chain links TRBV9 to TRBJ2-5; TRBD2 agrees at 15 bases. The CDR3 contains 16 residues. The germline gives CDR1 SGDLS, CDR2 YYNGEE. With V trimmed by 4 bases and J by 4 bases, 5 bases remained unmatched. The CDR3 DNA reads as TGTGCCAGCAGCCCAGAGGGACTAGCGGGAGGAGAGACCCAGTACTTC. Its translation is CASSPEGLAGGETQYF.

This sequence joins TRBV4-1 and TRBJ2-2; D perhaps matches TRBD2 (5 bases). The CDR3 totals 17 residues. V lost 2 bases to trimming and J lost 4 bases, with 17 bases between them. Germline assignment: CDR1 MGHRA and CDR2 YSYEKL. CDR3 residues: CASSQQLVRKGTGELFF. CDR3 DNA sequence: TGCGCCAGCAGCCAACAACTAGTTAGGAAGGGCACCGGGGAGCTGTTTTTT.

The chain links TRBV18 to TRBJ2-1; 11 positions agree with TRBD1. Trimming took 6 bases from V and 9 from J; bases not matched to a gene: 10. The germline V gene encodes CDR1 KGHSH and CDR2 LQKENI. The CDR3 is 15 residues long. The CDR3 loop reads CASSPTGTGGIEQFF. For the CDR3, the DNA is TGTGCCAGCTCTCCCACCGGGACAGGGGGGATTGAGCAGTTCTTC.

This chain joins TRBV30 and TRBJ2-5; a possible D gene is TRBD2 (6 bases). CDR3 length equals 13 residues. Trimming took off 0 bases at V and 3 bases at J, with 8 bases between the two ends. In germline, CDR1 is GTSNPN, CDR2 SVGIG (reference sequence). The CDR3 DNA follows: TGTGCCTGGAGTGTGTTAGCGGAAGAGACCCAGTACTTC. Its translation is CAWSVLAEETQYF.

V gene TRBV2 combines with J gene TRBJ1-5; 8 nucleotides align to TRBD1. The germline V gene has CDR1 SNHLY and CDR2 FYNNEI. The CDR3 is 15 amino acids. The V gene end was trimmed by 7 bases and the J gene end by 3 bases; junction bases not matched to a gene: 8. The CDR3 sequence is CASTADRALNQPQHF. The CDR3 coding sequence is TGTGCCAGCACCGCGGACAGGGCGCTCAATCAGCCCCAGCATTTT.

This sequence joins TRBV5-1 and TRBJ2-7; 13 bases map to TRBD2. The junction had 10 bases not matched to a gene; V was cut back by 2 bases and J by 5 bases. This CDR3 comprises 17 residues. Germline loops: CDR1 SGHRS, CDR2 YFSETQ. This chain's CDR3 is CASSLTLAGGPLNEQYF. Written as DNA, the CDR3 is TGCGCCAGCAGCTTAACACTAGCGGGAGGGCCGTTGAACGAGCAGTACTTC.

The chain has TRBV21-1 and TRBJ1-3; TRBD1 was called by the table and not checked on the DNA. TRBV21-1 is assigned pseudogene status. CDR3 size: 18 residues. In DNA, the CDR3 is TGTGCCAGCAACCCGGGACAGAGGGCTTTGTGTGCTGGAAACACCATATATTTT. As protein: CASNPGQRALCAGNTIYF.

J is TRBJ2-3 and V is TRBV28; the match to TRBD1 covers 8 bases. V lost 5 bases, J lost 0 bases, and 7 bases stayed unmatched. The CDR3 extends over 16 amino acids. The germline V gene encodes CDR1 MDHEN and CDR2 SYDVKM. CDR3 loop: CASSHGQGPSTDTQYF. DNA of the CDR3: TGTGCCAGCAGTCACGGACAGGGACCTAGCACAGATACGCAGTATTTT.

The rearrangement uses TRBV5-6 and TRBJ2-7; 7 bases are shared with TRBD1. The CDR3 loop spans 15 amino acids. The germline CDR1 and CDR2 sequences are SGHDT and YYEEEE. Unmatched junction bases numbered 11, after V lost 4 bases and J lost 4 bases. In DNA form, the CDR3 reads TGTGCCAGCAGCCCCACCGGGACAGTTATATACGAGCAGTACTTC. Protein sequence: CASSPTGTVIYEQYF.

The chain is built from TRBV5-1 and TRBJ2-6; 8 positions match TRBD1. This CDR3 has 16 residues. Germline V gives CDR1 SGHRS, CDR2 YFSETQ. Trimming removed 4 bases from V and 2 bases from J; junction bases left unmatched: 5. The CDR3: CASSAPTGAGANVLTF. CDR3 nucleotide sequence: TGCGCCAGCAGCGCCCCGACAGGGGCTGGGGCCAACGTCCTGACTTTC.